This paragraph covers one TCR beta chain sequence. Its antigen is unknown. Per-base qualities were not stored, and no clone one base away is much larger. The method was the immunoSEQ multiplex PCR assay. For most patients, high-throughput TCR-beta CDR3 sequencing of genomic DNA was performed by Adaptive Biotechnologies. Under the source paper's analysis protocol: Adaptive's ImmunoSEQ software was the source of the TCR sequencing data for 18 patients, while a few other patients were processed with MiXCR and VDJtools. CDR3 nucleotide sequences shared between donor and recipient were removed because the origin of such sequences could not be assigned. To count as alloreactive, a clone needed at least 2-fold expansion over unstimulated cells and a minimum CFSE-low frequency of 0.002% (template counts) or 0.001% (read counts). Mappable clones were those detected in sequenced pre-transplant spleen, lymph node, or MLR CFSE-low populations of the donor or recipient. The cumulative frequency of alloreactive clones was calculated as a percentage of all sequences, weighted by copy number. TCRdb provides this immuneACCESS table in a form limited to in-frame rearrangements. Some clones are lacking; in checked studies, under half of them reflect an unresolved V gene, and why the rest are absent is not known. Clone size and the V and J calls come from that table; the DNA yielded D and trimming. For this sample there are about 10,000 clones; around 91% appear just once. Together, the top ten hold over 2% of the sample.

The sample belongs to a study of graft-versus-host responses after intestinal transplantation (dated by TCRdb to the early 2020s). Study-wide context: The transplants that recipients received were multivisceral, liver-intestinal, or isolated intestinal. Every recipient was given anti-thymocyte globulin induction, followed by roughly 3 years of maintenance tacrolimus and steroids. Graft-versus-host and host-versus-graft alloreactive T cell clones were tracked in the graft, circulation and bone marrow after intestinal transplantation using bulk TCR-beta CDR3 sequencing. Alloreactive clones were identified by sequencing pre-transplant mixed lymphocyte reaction products and comparing them with unstimulated pre-transplant donor and recipient T cells. A cohort of 24 intestinal transplant recipients, including one retransplant, was enrolled, and a few patients lacking pretransplant specimens were excluded. Donor T cell macrochimerism was defined as a peak of at least 4% donor T cells among recipient peripheral blood mononuclear cells. Rather than going through the commercial service, samples from a few later patients were sequenced in-house on an Illumina MiSeq and processed with MiXCR. Here is what the overall study found, with its caveats: The relatively low number and heterogeneity of intestinal transplant patients limited the conclusions. GvH clones were detected in recipient bone marrow, and some appeared earlier in ileal mucosa or blood, consistent with an intestinal mucosal origin. High GvH to HvG T cell clonal ratios were observed in the allografts of patients with donor T cell macrochimerism. Peak levels of circulating GvH clones were associated with declines in HvG clones early after transplant.

Blood samples were collected up to 4 times in the first month after transplant and then at least monthly when available. CDR3 length: 14 amino acids, cysteine to phenylalanine. Just the 42-base CDR3 DNA is kept, in frame starting at base 1. V loses 2 bases, J loses 2 bases, and the germline ends lie 11 bases apart. Looking up the germline V gene yields CDR1 SGHTS and CDR2 YDEGEE. This TCR came from a human patient who received an intestinal transplant, so some T cells may come from the graft donor. The chain is made from TRBV5-8 and TRBJ2-7; no confident D gene assignment can be made. This sample comprised PBMCs, obtained 43 to 45 days after intestinal transplant. The CDR3: CASSFTDSPYEQYF. The DNA sequence follows: TGTGCCAGCAGCTTTACCGATTCCCCCTACGAGCAGTACTTC.